This T cell receptor (beta chain) was sequenced in a study of PD-1 blockade in classical Hodgkin lymphoma. This table comes from immunoSEQ multiplex PCR, and its TCRdb copy is limited to in-frame clones, with some not included. The sample lists 40,000 to 55,000 clones; roughly three quarters were seen once. Indicated time point: cycle 4 day 1 (C4D1), after 6 weeks of nivolumab. Every patient was affected by relapse after autologous stem cell transplantation, while exposure to brentuximab vedotin was not uniform. The V end was cut by 3 bases, the J end by 1 base, with 12 bases between. The CDR3 extends over 15 amino acids. Germline CDR1 reads MGHRA; CDR2 reads YSYEKL.

The starting material was peripheral blood mononuclear cells (PBMCs), obtained before the fourth cycle of nivolumab. This clonotype was obtained from a human donor with classical Hodgkin lymphoma. The V call is TRBV4-1, the J call TRBJ2-5; D might be TRBD1 (6 bases). The CDR3 nucleotides are TGCGCCAGCAGCCATCCACAGACAGGCCAAGAGACCCAGTACTTC. It is translated as CASSHPQTGQETQYF.